This section outlines one TCR beta chain sequence together with its context. The CDR3 has 16 amino acids. Trimming took off 1 base at V and 5 bases at J, with 18 bases between the two ends. CDR1 is SEHNR and CDR2 is FQNEAQ in the germline V gene (reference sequence). This record comes from a study of blood T cell repertoires in COVID-19. Repertoires were generated with immunoSEQ multiplex PCR, while TCRdb's copy carries only in-frame clones and drops some. This table has 300,000 to 350,000 clones, around nine tenths appearing once. Sequenced: peripheral blood. The chain recombines TRBV7-9 with TRBJ2-7, with no clear D. The sequence was collected from a woman in her 30s with COVID-19, enrolled during active disease. The CDR3 DNA reads TGTGCCAGCAGCTTAGTTCCAGGCCCGAATGCCCACGAGCAGTACTTC. Its protein product is CASSLVPGPNAHEQYF.